Included here is one TCR beta chain sequence, with context. Its antigen remains unidentified. Using RNA transcripts as the source, TCR beta CDR3 regions were amplified. An initial round of RT-PCR targeting the TCR CDR3 relied on the HTBI primer set. MiXCR, run by TCRdb on the multiplex PCR reads, gives a single entry per CDR3 protein. This table holds fewer than 350,000 distinct CDR3 sequences, less than 20% found once. These data originate in a study of T cells in Graves' hyperthyroidism and ophthalmopathy. Findings of the study overall: Ophthalmopathy, as predicted by the model, came a median roughly 6.8 months after the prediction. Among clonotypes expanded in thyroid above 0.001, most were also found in blood.

The sample taken for sequencing was blood. This TCR derives from a man over 45 with Graves' ophthalmopathy.

The CDR3 sequence is CAWSREDQPQHF. The CDR3 bases are TGTGCCTGGAGTCGGGAGGATCAGCCCCAGCATTTT. This chain uses TRBV30 with TRBJ1-5; D unclear. V was shortened by 2 bases and J by 5 bases, with 7 bases between the two germline ends. In germline, CDR1 is GTSNPN, CDR2 SVGIG (reference sequence). The CDR3 consists of 12 residues.